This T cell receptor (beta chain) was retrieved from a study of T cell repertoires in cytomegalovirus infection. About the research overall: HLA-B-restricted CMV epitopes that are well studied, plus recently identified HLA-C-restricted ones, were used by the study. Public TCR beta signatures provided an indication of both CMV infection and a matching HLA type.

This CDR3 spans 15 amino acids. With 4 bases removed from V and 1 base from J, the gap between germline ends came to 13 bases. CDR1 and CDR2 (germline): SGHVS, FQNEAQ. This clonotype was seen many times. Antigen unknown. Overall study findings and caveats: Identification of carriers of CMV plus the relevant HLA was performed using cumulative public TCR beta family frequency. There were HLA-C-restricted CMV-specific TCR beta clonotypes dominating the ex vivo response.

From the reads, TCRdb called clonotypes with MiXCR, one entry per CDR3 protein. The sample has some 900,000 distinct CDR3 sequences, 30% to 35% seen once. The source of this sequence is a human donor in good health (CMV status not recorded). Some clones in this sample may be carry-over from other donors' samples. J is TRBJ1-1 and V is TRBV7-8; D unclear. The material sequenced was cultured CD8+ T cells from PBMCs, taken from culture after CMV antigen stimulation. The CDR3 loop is CASSYSESPNTEAFF. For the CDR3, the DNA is TGTGCCAGCAGCTATAGCGAATCCCCGAACACTGAAGCTTTCTTT.